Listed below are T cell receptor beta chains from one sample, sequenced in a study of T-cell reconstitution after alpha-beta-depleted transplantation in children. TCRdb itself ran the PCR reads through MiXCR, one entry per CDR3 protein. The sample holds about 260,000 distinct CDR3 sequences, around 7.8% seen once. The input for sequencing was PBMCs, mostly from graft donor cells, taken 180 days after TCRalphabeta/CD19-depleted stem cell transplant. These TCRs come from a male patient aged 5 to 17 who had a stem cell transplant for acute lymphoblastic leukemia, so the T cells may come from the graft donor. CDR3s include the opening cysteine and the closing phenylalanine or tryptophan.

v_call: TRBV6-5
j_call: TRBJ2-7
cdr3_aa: CASSYETGSYEQYF

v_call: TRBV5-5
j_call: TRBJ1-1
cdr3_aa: CASSSGLSNTEAFF

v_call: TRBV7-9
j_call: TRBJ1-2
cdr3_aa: CASTLEIYGYTF

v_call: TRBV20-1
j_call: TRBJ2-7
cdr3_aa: CSARSTARLYEQYF

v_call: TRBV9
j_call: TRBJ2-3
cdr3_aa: CASSVVGAGTDTQYF

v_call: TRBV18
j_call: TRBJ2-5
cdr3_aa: CASSPTSGSQETQYF

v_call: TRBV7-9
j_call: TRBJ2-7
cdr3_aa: CASSYRQGAEQYF

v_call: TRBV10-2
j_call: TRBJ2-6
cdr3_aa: CASRTNRDSGANVLTF

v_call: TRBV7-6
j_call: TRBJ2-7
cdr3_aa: CASSLSGELYEQYF

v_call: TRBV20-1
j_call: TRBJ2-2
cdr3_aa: CSARVSNTGELFF

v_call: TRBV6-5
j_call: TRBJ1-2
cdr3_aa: CASSYSTGGYGYTF

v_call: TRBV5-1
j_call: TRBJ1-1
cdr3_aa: CASSFLGPGDTEAFF

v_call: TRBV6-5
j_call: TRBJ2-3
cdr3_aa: CASSYSPGLAKSTDTQYF

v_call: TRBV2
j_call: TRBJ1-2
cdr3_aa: CASPEGRARGYTF

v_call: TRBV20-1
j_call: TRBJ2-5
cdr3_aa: CSARTGSVETQYF

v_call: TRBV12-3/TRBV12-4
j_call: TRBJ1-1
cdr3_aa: CASSIKGRHTEAFF

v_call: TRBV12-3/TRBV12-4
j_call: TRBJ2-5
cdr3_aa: CAKQGTETQYF

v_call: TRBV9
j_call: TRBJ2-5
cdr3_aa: CASSVEDGRAAVDQETQYF

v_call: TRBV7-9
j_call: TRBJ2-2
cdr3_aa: CASSTWTGRGTGELFF

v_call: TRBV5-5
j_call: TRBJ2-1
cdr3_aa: CASSFGAEQFF

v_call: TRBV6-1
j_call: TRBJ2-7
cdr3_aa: CASSEVSFYEQYF

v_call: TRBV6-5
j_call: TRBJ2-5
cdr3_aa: CASPGQGRSTQETQYF

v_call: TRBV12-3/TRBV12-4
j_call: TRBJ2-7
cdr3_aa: CASMGGSSYEQYF

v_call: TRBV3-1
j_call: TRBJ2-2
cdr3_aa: CASSQGRPGELFF

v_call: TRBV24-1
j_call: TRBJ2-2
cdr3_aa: CATRHQKNTGELFF

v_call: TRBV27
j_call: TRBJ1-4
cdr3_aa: CASRREATNEKLFF

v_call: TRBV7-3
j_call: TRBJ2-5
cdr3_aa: CASSFRAQETQYF

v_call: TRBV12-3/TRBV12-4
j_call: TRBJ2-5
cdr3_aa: CASSPPAPGGTQYF

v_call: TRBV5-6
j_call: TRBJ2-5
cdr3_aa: CASSSWSGGETQYF

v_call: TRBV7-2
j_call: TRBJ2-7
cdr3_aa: CASSSTWGGTGSYEQYF

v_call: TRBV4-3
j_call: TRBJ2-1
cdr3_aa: CASSQGTAGEQFF

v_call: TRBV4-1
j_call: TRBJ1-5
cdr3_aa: CASSQDLGLGNQPQHF

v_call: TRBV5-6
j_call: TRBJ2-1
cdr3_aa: CASSSPRGTFLYNEQFF

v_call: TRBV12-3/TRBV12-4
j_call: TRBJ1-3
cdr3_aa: CASSLGNRRYSGNTIYF

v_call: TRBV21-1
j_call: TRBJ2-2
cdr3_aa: CASSKGQNTGELFF

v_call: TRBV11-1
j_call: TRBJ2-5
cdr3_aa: CASYPPTRQWETQYF

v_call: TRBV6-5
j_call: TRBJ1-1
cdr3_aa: CASSYRGFTEAFF

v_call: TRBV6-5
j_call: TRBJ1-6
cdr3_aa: CASSYSGAYSPLHF

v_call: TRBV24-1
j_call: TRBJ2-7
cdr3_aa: CATSDSGTSGGSSYEQYF

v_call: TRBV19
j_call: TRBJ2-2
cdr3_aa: CASSSDPGELFF

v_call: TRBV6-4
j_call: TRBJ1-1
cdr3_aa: CASSPLSTGQVAFF

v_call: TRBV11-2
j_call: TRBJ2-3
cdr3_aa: CASSLVPLRGRALPDTQYF

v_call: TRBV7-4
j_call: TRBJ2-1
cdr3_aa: CASSPGTSGGSYNEQFF

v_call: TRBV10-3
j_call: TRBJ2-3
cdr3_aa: CAIKVGVTGTDTQYF

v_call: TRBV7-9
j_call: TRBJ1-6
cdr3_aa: CASRGDSYNSPLHF

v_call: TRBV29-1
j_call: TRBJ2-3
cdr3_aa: CSVDLREGLDTQYF

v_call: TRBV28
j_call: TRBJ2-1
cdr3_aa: CASSSPLTGQRHNEQFF

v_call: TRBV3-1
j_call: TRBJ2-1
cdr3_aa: CASSQDPLGQSNEQFF

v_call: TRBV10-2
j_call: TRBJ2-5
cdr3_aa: CASSTGRETQYF

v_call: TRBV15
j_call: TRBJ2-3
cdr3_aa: CATSPAGWSQDTQYF

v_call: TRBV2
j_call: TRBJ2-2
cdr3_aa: CASRIGGTGELFF